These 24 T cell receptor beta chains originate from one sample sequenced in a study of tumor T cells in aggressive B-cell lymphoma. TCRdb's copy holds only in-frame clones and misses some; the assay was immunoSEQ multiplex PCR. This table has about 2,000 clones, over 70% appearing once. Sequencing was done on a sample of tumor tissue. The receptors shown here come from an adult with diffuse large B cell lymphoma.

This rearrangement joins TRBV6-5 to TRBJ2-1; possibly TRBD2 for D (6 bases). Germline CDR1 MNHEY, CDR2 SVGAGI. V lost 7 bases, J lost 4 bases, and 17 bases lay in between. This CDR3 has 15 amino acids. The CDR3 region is CASTSVGLAYNEQFF. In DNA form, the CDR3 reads TGTGCCAGCACCTCGGTGGGCCTAGCGTACAATGAGCAGTTCTTC.

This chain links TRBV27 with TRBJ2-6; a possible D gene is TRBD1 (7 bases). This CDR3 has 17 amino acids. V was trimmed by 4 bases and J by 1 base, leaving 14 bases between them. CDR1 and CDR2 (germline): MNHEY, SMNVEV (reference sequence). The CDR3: CASSWVGGQSGANVLTF. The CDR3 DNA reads TGTGCCAGCAGTTGGGTGGGGGGACAGTCTGGGGCCAACGTCCTGACTTTC.

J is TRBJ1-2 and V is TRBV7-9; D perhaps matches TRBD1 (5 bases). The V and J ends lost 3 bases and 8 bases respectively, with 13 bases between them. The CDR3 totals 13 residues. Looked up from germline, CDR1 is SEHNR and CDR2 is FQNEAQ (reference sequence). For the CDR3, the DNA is TGTGCCAGCAGCTTCAGGCAGGGTGGAGGCTACACCTTC. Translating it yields CASSFRQGGGYTF.

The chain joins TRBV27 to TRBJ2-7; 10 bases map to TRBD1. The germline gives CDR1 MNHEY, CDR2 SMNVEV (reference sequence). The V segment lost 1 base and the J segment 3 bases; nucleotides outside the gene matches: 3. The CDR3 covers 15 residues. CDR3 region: CASSLYGTGVYEQYF. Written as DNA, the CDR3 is TGTGCCAGCAGTTTATACGGGACAGGGGTCTACGAGCAGTACTTC.

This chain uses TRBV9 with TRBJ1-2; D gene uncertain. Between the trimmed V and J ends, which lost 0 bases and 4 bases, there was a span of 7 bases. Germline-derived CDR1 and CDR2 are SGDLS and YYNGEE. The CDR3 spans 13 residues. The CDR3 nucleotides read TGTGCCAGCAGCGTAGGGGCAGCCTATGGCTACACCTTC. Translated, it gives CASSVGAAYGYTF.

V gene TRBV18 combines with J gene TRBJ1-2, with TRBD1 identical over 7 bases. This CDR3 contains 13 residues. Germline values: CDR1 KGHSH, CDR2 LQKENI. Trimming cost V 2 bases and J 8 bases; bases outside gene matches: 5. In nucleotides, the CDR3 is TGTGCCAGCTCACCAGACAGGGACGGAGGCTACACCTTC. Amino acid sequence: CASSPDRDGGYTF.

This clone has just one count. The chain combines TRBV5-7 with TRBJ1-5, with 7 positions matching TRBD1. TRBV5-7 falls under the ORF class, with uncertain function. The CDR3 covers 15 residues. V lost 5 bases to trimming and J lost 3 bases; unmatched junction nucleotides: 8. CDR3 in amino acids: CASRPRGFYNQPQHF. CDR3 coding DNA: TGTGCCAGCAGACCCAGGGGGTTCTACAATCAGCCCCAGCATTTT.

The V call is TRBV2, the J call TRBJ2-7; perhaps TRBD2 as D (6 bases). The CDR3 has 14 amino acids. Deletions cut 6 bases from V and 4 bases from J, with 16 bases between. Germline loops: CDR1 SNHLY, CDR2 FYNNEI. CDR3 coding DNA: TGTGCCAGCAGCAACGGGGTAGCGGCATACGAGCAGTACTTC. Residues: CASSNGVAAYEQYF.

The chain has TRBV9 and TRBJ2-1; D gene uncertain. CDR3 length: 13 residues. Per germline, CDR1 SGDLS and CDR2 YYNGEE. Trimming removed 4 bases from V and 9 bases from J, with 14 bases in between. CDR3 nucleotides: TGTGCCAGCAGCTCCGCCCTTAGTAGTGAGCAGTTCTTC. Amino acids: CASSSALSSEQFF.

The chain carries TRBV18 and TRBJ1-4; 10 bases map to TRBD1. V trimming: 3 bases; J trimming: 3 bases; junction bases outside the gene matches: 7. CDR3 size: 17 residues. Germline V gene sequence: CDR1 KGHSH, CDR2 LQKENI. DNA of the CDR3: TGTGCCAGCTCACCCCGCGACAGGGGGCGGCCTAATGAAAAACTGTTTTTT. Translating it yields CASSPRDRGRPNEKLFF.

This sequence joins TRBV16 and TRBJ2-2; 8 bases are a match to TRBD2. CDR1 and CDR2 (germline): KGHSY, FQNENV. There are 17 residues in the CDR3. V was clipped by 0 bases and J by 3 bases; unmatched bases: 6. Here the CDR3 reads CASSQSVGSGDTGELFF. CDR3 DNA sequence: TGTGCCAGCAGCCAATCGGTTGGTAGCGGGGACACCGGGGAGCTGTTTTTT.

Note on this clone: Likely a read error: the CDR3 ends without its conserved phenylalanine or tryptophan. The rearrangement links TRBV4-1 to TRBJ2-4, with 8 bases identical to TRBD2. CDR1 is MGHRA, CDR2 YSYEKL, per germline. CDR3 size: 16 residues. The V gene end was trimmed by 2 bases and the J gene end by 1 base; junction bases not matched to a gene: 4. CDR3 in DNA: TGCGCCAGCAGCCAATTTACGGGGGGGGCCAAAAACATTCAGTACCTC. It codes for CASSQFTGGAKNIQYL.

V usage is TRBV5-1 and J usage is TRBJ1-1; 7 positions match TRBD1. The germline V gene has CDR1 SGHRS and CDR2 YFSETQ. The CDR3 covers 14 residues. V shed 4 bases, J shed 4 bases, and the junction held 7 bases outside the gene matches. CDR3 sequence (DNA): TGCGCCAGCAGCCGACAGGGATTGAGCACTGAAGCTTTCTTT. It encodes CASSRQGLSTEAFF.

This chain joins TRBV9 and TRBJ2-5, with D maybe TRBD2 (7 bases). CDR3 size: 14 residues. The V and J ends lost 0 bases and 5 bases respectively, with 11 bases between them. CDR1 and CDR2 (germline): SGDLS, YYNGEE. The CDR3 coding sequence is TGTGCCAGCAGCGTAGCGGGGGGCTGGGAGACCCAGTACTTC. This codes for CASSVAGGWETQYF.

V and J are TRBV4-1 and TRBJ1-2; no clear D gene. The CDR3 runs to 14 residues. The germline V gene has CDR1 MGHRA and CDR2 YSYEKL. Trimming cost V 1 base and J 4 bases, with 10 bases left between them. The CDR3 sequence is CASSQGAGSYGYTF. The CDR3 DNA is TGCGCCAGCAGCCAAGGGGCGGGTAGCTATGGCTACACCTTC.

The CDR3 loop is CASSLGLAGPNTGELFF. The DNA of the CDR3 is TGCGCCAGCAGCTTGGGTCTAGCGGGGCCCAACACCGGGGAGCTGTTTTTT. This chain connects TRBV5-1 to TRBJ2-2, with 9 bases matching TRBD2. Looked up from germline, CDR1 is SGHRS and CDR2 is YFSETQ. The V gene end was trimmed by 0 bases and the J gene end by 2 bases; junction bases not matched to a gene: 5. This CDR3 has 17 amino acids.

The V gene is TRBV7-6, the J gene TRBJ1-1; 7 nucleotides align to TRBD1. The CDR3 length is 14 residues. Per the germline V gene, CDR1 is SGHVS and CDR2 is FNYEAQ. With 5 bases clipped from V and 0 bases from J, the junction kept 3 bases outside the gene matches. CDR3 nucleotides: TGTGCCAGCAGCCCGACAGGGATGAACACTGAAGCTTTCTTT. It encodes CASSPTGMNTEAFF. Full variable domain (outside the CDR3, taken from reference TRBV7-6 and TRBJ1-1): GAGVSQSPRYKVTKRGQDVALRCDPISGHVSLYWYRQALGQGPEFLTYFNYEAQQDKSGLPNDRFSAERPEGSISTLTIQRTEQRDSAMYRCASSPTGMNTEAFFGQGTRLTVV.

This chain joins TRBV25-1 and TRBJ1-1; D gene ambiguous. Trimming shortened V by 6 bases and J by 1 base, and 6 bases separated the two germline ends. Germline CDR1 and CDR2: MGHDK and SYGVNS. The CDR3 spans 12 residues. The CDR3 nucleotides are TGTGCCAGCAGACGACAGAACACTGAAGCTTTCTTT. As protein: CASRRQNTEAFF.

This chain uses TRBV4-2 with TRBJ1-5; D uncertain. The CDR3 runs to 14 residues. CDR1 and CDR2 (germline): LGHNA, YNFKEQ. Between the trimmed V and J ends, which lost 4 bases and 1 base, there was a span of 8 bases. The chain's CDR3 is CASSPGESNQPQHF. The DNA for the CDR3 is TGTGCCAGCAGCCCAGGCGAGAGCAATCAGCCCCAGCATTTT.

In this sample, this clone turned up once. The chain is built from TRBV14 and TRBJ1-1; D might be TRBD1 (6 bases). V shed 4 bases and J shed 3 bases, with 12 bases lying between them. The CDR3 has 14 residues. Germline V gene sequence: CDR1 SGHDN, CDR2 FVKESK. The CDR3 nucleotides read TGTGCCAGCAGCCTTCGGCGGGGGCACACTGAAGCTTTCTTT. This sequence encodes CASSLRRGHTEAFF.

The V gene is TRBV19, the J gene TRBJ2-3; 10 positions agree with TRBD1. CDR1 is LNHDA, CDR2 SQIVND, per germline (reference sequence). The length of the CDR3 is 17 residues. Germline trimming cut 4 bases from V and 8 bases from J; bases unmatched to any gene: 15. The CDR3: CASSTTFGTGVSGTQYF. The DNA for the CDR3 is TGTGCCAGTAGTACCACCTTCGGGACAGGGGTTTCTGGTACGCAGTATTTT.

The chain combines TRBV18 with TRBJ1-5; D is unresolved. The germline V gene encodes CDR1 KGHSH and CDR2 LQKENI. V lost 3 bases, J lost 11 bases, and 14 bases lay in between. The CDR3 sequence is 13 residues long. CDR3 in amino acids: CASSPALGRAQHF. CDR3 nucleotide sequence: TGTGCCAGCTCACCCGCGTTAGGGAGAGCCCAGCATTTT.

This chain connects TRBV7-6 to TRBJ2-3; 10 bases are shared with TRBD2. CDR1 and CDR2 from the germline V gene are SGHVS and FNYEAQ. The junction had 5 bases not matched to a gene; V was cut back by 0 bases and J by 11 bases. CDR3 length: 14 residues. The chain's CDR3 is CASSLAASGGGQYF. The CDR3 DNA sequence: TGTGCCAGCAGCTTAGCAGCCAGCGGGGGGGGGCAGTATTTT. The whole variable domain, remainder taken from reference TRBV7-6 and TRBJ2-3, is GAGVSQSPRYKVTKRGQDVALRCDPISGHVSLYWYRQALGQGPEFLTYFNYEAQQDKSGLPNDRFSAERPEGSISTLTIQRTEQRDSAMYRCASSLAASGGGQYFGPGTRLTVL.

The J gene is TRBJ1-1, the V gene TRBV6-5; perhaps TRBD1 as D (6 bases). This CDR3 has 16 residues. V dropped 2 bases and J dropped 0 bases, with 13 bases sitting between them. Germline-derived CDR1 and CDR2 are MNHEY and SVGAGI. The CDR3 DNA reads TGTGCCAGCAGTTACGCCGAACAGGGAATGAACACTGAAGCTTTCTTT. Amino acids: CASSYAEQGMNTEAFF.